This entry concerns a single TCR beta chain. This clone was observed a few times. Its antigen has not been determined. No per-base quality is available; no much larger clone lies one base away. CDR1 is given as SGHNT and CDR2 as YYREEE, both from the germline V gene (reference sequence). The CDR3 has 14 amino acids, counting the end cysteine and phenylalanine. Just the 42-base CDR3 DNA is kept, in frame starting at base 1. The junction carries 20 bases between V and J, which are trimmed by 6 bases and 7 bases respectively. TCRbeta CDR3 regions were amplified from genomic DNA using the immunoSEQ Assay, a bias-controlled multiplex PCR. On the study's bioinformatics: The number of nucleated cells in each sample was estimated from the amplification of reference gene primers within the assay. To quantify the absolute abundance of each unique TCRbeta CDR3 rearrangement, sequence reads were collapsed and filtered. For each sample, productive Simpson clonality was calculated as the square root of Simpson's diversity index over productive rearrangements. TCRdb retrieved this table from immuneACCESS and kept in-frame rearrangements only. Not all clones are present; in checked studies, unresolved V genes account for under half, and no reason is known for the remainder. That table gives V, J and clone size, and the DNA gave D and trimming. For this sample the table gives 150,000 or so clones, of which 86% were detected only once. The biggest ten clones account for about 7.3% of the sample.

The source of the sample is a study of blood T cell repertoires in COVID-19 (dated by TCRdb to about 2020). The study in broad terms: Collaborator samples came from the United States, Italy and Spain and covered acute and convalescent phases of COVID-19. The material from the prospective study consisted of cDNA or gDNA derived from T cells, B-cell-depleted T cells, or PBMCs. Deeply sampled blood TCRbeta repertoires from subjects exposed to, actively infected with, or recovered from COVID-19 were included in the dataset. The repertoires were released in a freely available public database intended as a resource for research on the immune response to SARS-CoV-2. Samples were obtained from the ongoing ImmuneRACE study (first 160 participants) and from approximately 1,200 subjects provided by 6 global collaborators. A de-identified subject ID, COVID-19 status, age in years and sex were almost always included in the sample metadata. Where HLA class I and class II types were available, the types were taken from metadata supplied by the sample provider, not from assay-based typing.

Each collaborating institution followed its own protocols to collect whole blood in K2EDTA tubes. For TCRbeta analysis, collaborators shipped samples as frozen whole blood, isolated PBMCs, or DNA extracted from either of those sample types. Paper-wide results and their limitations: Clinical and demographic metadata were provided uncurated, with the amount varying by source and participant.

Material for sequencing was peripheral blood. The receptor comes from a man aged 45-60 years with active or convalescent COVID-19. The chain is made from TRBV5-4 and TRBJ2-7; tentative D gene TRBD2, with 7 bases matching. The nucleotides read TGTGCCAGCACCCAAGGGGGGGAATTAGGTGAGCAGTACTTC. It translates as CASTQGGELGEQYF.